The present TCR beta chain was sequenced within a study of blood T cell repertoires in COVID-19. Study details: Italy, Spain and the United States were the sources of the convalescent and acute COVID-19 samples. The cDNA or gDNA used as material had been derived from T cells, B-cell-depleted T cells, or PBMCs.

The CDR3 totals 15 residues. Germline V CDR1 and CDR2: MNHNY, SVGAGI (reference sequence). Libraries were prepared by immunoSEQ multiplex PCR; TCRdb keeps only in-frame clonotypes and omits some of them. This repertoire shows 200,000 to 250,000 clones, around 86% found once; its top ten account for less than 6%. Enrolled during active infection, Seattle patients were then followed longitudinally. Regarding this clone: An end of the junction differs from the germline gene, which may be a read error.

The sequenced sample was peripheral blood. The V call is TRBV6-6, the J call TRBJ2-7; TRBD2 aligns across 14 bases. The TCR originated in a woman aged 70-85 years with COVID-19, enrolled during active disease. CDR3 DNA: TGTGCCAGCACGGTGCCGGGACTAGCGGGAGTGGGGACCTTCTTC. It yields the protein CASTVPGLAGVGTFF.